The entry below describes one TCR beta chain. The CDR3 covers 14 residues. CDR1 is MDHEN and CDR2 is SYDVKM in the germline V gene. With V trimmed by 5 bases and J by 2 bases, 1 base remained unmatched. The record originates from a study of blood T cell repertoires in COVID-19. Study details: T cells, B-cell-depleted T cells, or PBMCs supplied cDNA or gDNA.

Source study methods: Estimated nucleated cell counts came from reference gene primer amplification. Data came from immunoSEQ multiplex PCR; TCRdb stores just in-frame clones and leaves some out. The V and J calls and clone size were taken over from that table, and D and trimming were inferred from the DNA. Among about 150,000 clones, more than 60% were seen once, and the ten largest hold approximately 16%. Sequenced input: peripheral blood. The chain links TRBV28 to TRBJ2-3; 10 nucleotides line up with TRBD2. The origin of this receptor is a man over 45 with acute or convalescent COVID-19. Here the CDR3 reads CASSLAGATDTQYF. In DNA, the CDR3 is TGTGCCAGCAGTCTAGCGGGGGCCACAGATACGCAGTATTTT.